This T cell receptor (beta chain) comes out of a study of blood T cells in healthy people across ages. V lost 5 bases, J lost 0 bases, and 14 bases lay in between. This CDR3 is 16 amino acids long. In germline, CDR1 is SGHNT, CDR2 YYREEE (reference sequence). Peripheral blood samples of roughly 9.8 milliliters were drawn from each donor. Points on this clonotype: Its target is unknown.

For the second PCR, which ran for about 7 to 11 cycles, a sample-barcoded 5' primer and a J-beta primer mix were used. Each cDNA molecule, via a template-switch adaptor with 12 random nucleotides, was tagged. MiXCR, applied by TCRdb to the 5' RACE reads, yields one record per CDR3 protein. Here the sample spans about 1.4 million distinct CDR3 sequences, approximately 59% being singletons. Study results and caveats: Estimates based on one million T cells were treated as lower bounds.

The TCR sequence derives from a man between 18 and 35 years old in good health. The sequenced material came from blood. The chain uses TRBV5-4 and TRBJ2-2; no firm D call. The CDR3 DNA sequence: TGTGCCAGCAGTTTGCTCCCGACCACGAACACCGGGGAGCTGTTTTTT. Translation: CASSLLPTTNTGELFF.